This passage covers 9 T cell receptor beta chains from one sample sequenced in a study of cytomegalovirus exposure and HLA in healthy donors. The PCR was carried out with 60 Vbeta primers and 13 Jbeta primers. The data were produced by immunoSEQ multiplex PCR, yet TCRdb's version contains in-frame clones alone and is incomplete. The sample consists of approximately 190,000 clones, about 70% of them appearing once. Material: PBMCs. These receptors were taken from a young woman in good health and CMV-seronegative.

The rearrangement links TRBV25-1 to TRBJ2-2; D call uncertain. V was shortened by 3 bases and J by 6 bases, with 5 bases between the two germline ends. The CDR3 has 12 amino acids. Germline V gene data show CDR1 as MGHDK and CDR2 as SYGVNS. CDR3 protein: CASSDIPGELFF. In DNA form, the CDR3 reads TGTGCCAGCAGTGACATCCCCGGGGAGCTGTTTTTT.

J is TRBJ2-7 and V is TRBV7-9, with D tentatively TRBD2 (5 bases). CDR1 and CDR2 from the germline V gene are SEHNR and FQNEAQ (reference sequence). The V gene lost 5 bases and the J gene lost 2 bases, with 13 bases spanning the gap. The CDR3 length is 14 residues. The CDR3 DNA is TGTGCCAGCAGCCCCTCGTGGACTCCCTACGAGCAGTACTTC. Amino acid sequence: CASSPSWTPYEQYF.

The chain is built from TRBV25-1 and TRBJ1-1; a possible D gene is TRBD1 (6 bases). Germline V gene lookup returns CDR1 MGHDK and CDR2 SYGVNS. This CDR3 is 14 amino acids long. The ends were cut back, 7 bases at V and 1 base at J, with 13 bases in the middle. The CDR3 coding sequence is TGTGCCAGCAATCCCACAGGGTGGAACACTGAAGCTTTCTTT. This codes for CASNPTGWNTEAFF.

The V and J genes are TRBV6-5 and TRBJ2-7; a weak D match, TRBD2 (5 bases). From germline, CDR1 is MNHEY and CDR2 SVGAGI. The CDR3 runs to 14 residues. Trimming took 5 bases from V and 2 from J, leaving 13 bases between them. CDR3 amino acids: CASSPRGNPYEQYF. In nucleotides, the CDR3 is TGTGCCAGCAGTCCCCGGGGAAACCCCTACGAGCAGTACTTC.

In this sample, this clone turned up once. The chain links TRBV30 to TRBJ1-1; no clear D gene. The CDR3 length is 14 residues. CDR1 and CDR2 (germline): GTSNPN, SVGIG (reference sequence). V lost 1 base to trimming and J lost 6 bases, with 15 bases between them. The CDR3 DNA reads TGTGCCTGGAGTGCGAACACAGCACGCTCTGAAGCTTTCTTT. Protein sequence: CAWSANTARSEAFF. Combining the CDR3 with reference TRBV30 and TRBJ1-1 gives the whole variable domain SQTIHQWPATLVQPVGSPLSLECTVEGTSNPNLYWYRQAAGRGLQLLFYSVGIGQISSEVPQNLSASRPQDRQFILSSKKLLLSDSGFYLCAWSANTARSEAFFGQGTRLTVV.

The V call is TRBV5-1, the J call TRBJ2-3; 10 positions agree with TRBD2. CDR3 size: 18 residues. V shed 4 bases and J 2 bases; nucleotides not matched to a gene: 13. Germline values: CDR1 SGHRS, CDR2 YFSETQ. CDR3 residues: CASSPHNSAGGVTDTQYF. Written as DNA, the CDR3 is TGCGCCAGCAGCCCACACAACTCAGCGGGGGGGGTCACAGATACGCAGTATTTT.

The CDR3 loop reads CASSVDPTGGSTGELFF. The CDR3, as DNA: TGTGCCAGCAGCGTCGACCCCACAGGGGGCAGCACCGGGGAGCTGTTTTTT. The chain uses TRBV9 and TRBJ2-2; the match to TRBD1 covers 9 bases. The germline gives CDR1 SGDLS, CDR2 YYNGEE. CDR3 length: 17 amino acids. V lost 2 bases, J lost 4 bases, and 9 bases stayed unmatched.

The chain is built from TRBV4-2 and TRBJ2-1; the match to TRBD2 covers 12 bases. This CDR3 spans 18 amino acids. Looked up from germline, CDR1 is LGHNA and CDR2 is YNFKEQ. V lost 3 bases and J lost 2; bases outside the gene matches: 8. For the CDR3, the DNA is TGTGCCAGCAGCCATACTAGCGGGGGGCCGCCTACCTACAATGAGCAGTTCTTC. Encoded protein: CASSHTSGGPPTYNEQFF.

This clone was observed a handful of times. The chain couples TRBV13 to TRBJ1-1, with D possibly being TRBD1 (6 bases). The CDR3 extends over 13 amino acids. V was clipped by 5 bases and J by 6 bases, with 13 bases between them. Germline V CDR1 and CDR2: PRHDT, FYEKMQ (reference sequence). The CDR3 sequence: CASSPTGSPEAFF. The CDR3 nucleotides are TGTGCCAGCAGCCCTACAGGGAGCCCTGAAGCTTTCTTT.